Listed below are T cell receptor beta chains from one sample, sequenced in a study of OX40 agonist ivuxolimab in advanced cancers. Repertoires were generated with immunoSEQ multiplex PCR, while TCRdb's copy carries only in-frame clones and drops some. The sample includes about 48,000 clones, 65% to 85% seen only once; the top ten take around 11%. Sequencing used CD4+ or CD8+ T cells sorted from blood, obtained in a trial of the OX40 agonist ivuxolimab. The source is an adult with an advanced solid tumor such as melanoma, head and neck, liver or kidney cancer. The CDR3 runs from the conserved cysteine through the conserved F or W. The D gene is left open where the match is weak. Some rows have no size entry. The others give once, few or many, or a class for an expanded clone.

NA,few,TRBV5-4,TRBJ1-2,CASSPDSNYGYTF,TGTGCCAGCAGCCCGGACAGTAACTATGGCTACACCTTC
TRBD1,many,TRBV6-6,TRBJ2-2,CASSVAGQGFGELFF,TGTGCCAGCAGCGTAGCTGGACAGGGCTTCGGGGAGCTGTTTTTT
NA,few,TRBV2,TRBJ1-5,CASSGGTQSNQPQHF,TGTGCCAGCAGCGGGGGGACACAAAGCAATCAGCCCCAGCATTTT
TRBD1,NA,TRBV28,TRBJ1-5,CASSLTGDPSNQPQHF,TGTGCCAGCAGTCTTACAGGGGATCCGAGCAATCAGCCCCAGCATTTT
NA,NA,TRBV2,TRBJ2-1,CASSGSRGIYNEQFF,TGTGCCAGCAGTGGAAGTCGCGGGATCTACAATGAGCAGTTCTTC
TRBD1,NA,TRBV6-5,TRBJ1-5,CASSSQHRGPNQPQHF,TGTGCCAGCAGTTCGCAGCACAGGGGGCCCAATCAGCCCCAGCATTTT
NA,few,TRBV2,TRBJ2-5,CASSDRGRETQYF,TGTGCCAGCAGTGACAGGGGAAGAGAGACCCAGTACTTC
NA,NA,TRBV4-2,TRBJ2-2,CASSQAEYTGELFF,TGTGCCAGCAGCCAAGCAGAGTACACCGGGGAGCTGTTTTTT
NA,NA,TRBV7-2,TRBJ1-2,CASSLARLGSNYGYTF,TGTGCCAGCAGCTTAGCGCGGCTGGGTAGTAACTATGGCTACACCTTC
NA,NA,TRBV6-1,TRBJ1-2,CASSEPGGSGRYTF,TGTGCCAGCAGTGAACCGGGGGGGTCGGGGCGCTACACCTTC
TRBD1,NA,TRBV5-1,TRBJ1-2,CASSLVPGQGDGYTF,TGCGCCAGCAGCTTGGTTCCGGGACAGGGGGATGGCTACACCTTC
NA,few,TRBV28,TRBJ1-4,CASRGSPASTNEKLFF,TGTGCCAGCAGGGGCTCCCCGGCTTCAACTAATGAAAAACTGTTTTTT
TRBD1,NA,TRBV7-9,TRBJ1-4,CASSSRGTDEKLFF,TGTGCCAGCAGCTCCAGGGGGACCGATGAAAAACTGTTTTTT
NA,NA,TRBV19,TRBJ2-5,CASSNGQGVIETQYF,TGTGCCAGTAGTAACGGGCAGGGTGTGATCGAGACCCAGTACTTC
TRBD2,NA,TRBV7-3,TRBJ2-1,CASSLGLAEQYNEQFF,TGTGCCAGCAGTTTGGGACTAGCGGAACAATACAATGAGCAGTTCTTC